This TCR beta chain was documented in a study of T cells in Graves' hyperthyroidism and ophthalmopathy. General observations from the study: Most clonotypes expanded in thyroid above 0.001 were likewise present in blood.

At least ten counts were recorded for this clonotype. Its cognate antigen is unknown. The CDR3 regions of TCR beta were amplified from RNA transcripts. The study used the HTBI primer set for a first-round RT-PCR of the TCR CDR3. TCRdb itself ran the multiplex PCR reads through MiXCR, one entry per CDR3 protein. The repertoire has around 260,000 distinct CDR3 sequences, 25% to 30% of them found once; the top ten carry 20% to 30%. The PBMCs were taken from less than 11 ml of fresh peripheral blood. This CDR3 contains 13 residues. Germline lookup yields CDR1 SGHTA and CDR2 FQGTGA. Trimming removed 2 bases at V and 1 base at J, with 5 bases between.

Sequenced: blood. This rearrangement joins TRBV7-3 to TRBJ1-1; D gene ambiguous. The clonotype was recovered from a man aged 40-49 years with Graves' hyperthyroidism that later progressed to Graves' ophthalmopathy. The CDR3 sequence: CASSLLPNTEAFF. The CDR3, as DNA: TGTGCCAGCAGCTTATTGCCGAACACTGAAGCTTTCTTT. Based on the CDR3 plus reference TRBV7-3 and TRBJ1-1, the full variable domain is GAGVSQTPSNKVTEKGKYVELRCDPISGHTALYWYRQSLGQGPEFLIYFQGTGAADDSGLPNDRFFAVRPEGSVSTLKIQRTERGDSAVYLCASSLLPNTEAFFGQGTRLTVV.